The 25 T cell receptor beta chains below were found in one sample sequenced in a study of human T cells and chemical hapten exposure. Total RNA came from unfractionated whole blood. Each CDR3 protein is one row after TCRdb ran MiXCR on the 5' RACE reads. The table has 110,000 or so distinct CDR3 sequences, approximately 20% seen once. These receptors all come from a human donor in good health.

This clonotype occurred many times. In DNA, the CDR3 is TGTGCCAGCAGCCCAGGGACTGGGGAAGCTTTCTTT. This codes for CASSPGTGEAFF. The chain links TRBV3-1 to TRBJ1-1; D possibly corresponds to TRBD1 (5 bases). The germline CDR1 and CDR2 sequences are LGHDT and YNNKEL (reference sequence). The CDR3 has 12 amino acids. Between the trimmed V and J ends, which lost 4 bases and 8 bases, there was a span of 11 bases.

The chain is built from TRBV6-5 and TRBJ1-5; D remains unclear. The CDR3 sequence is 12 residues long. Trimming shortened V by 4 bases and J by 2 bases, and 3 bases separated the two germline ends. CDR1 MNHEY and CDR2 SVGAGI come from the germline V gene. The CDR3 here is CASSSGNQPQHF. As DNA, the CDR3 is TGTGCCAGCAGTTCGGGCAATCAGCCCCAGCATTTT.

V usage is TRBV2 and J usage is TRBJ2-3; 7 bases fit TRBD2. Germline-derived CDR1 and CDR2 are SNHLY and FYNNEI. V gave up 6 bases and J gave up 1 base; unmatched junction bases: 10. CDR3 length equals 16 residues. CDR3 DNA: TGTGCCAGCAGCCCACTAGCGTTTTCTCGCACAGATACGCAGTATTTT. Protein product: CASSPLAFSRTDTQYF.

The chain employs TRBV15 and TRBJ2-6; 7 nucleotides match TRBD1. The CDR3 contains 19 residues. Germline V gene sequence: CDR1 LNHNV, CDR2 YYDKDF (reference sequence). Germline trimming cut 5 bases from V and 1 base from J; bases unmatched to any gene: 14. CDR3 DNA sequence: TGTGCCACCAGCGCACCATTGGGGACAGCTCAATCTGGGGCCAACGTCCTGACTTTC. Residues: CATSAPLGTAQSGANVLTF. Based on the CDR3 plus reference TRBV15 and TRBJ2-6, the full variable domain is DAMVIQNPRYQVTQFGKPVTLSCSQTLNHNVMYWYQQKSSQAPKLLFHYYDKDFNNEADTPDNFQSRRPNTSFCFLDIRSPGLGDTAMYLCATSAPLGTAQSGANVLTFGAGSRLTVL.

This clonotype appeared a few times. J is TRBJ2-1 and V is TRBV11-1; possible D gene TRBD2, 5 bases. Germline CDR1 and CDR2: SGHAT and FQDESV (reference sequence). Trimming removed 1 base at V and 7 bases at J, with 14 bases between. The CDR3 is 15 residues long. CDR3 residues: CASSLGRASRNEQFF. In DNA, the CDR3 is TGTGCCAGCAGCTTAGGTAGGGCTAGCCGGAATGAGCAGTTCTTC.

This clonotype appeared a few times. This rearrangement joins TRBV30 to TRBJ1-2; D remains unclear. The CDR3 runs to 13 residues. The germline V and J ends were trimmed by 0 bases and 7 bases, with 12 bases remaining between them. Germline loops: CDR1 GTSNPN, CDR2 SVGIG (reference sequence). The CDR3 sequence: CAWSVSGKGGYTF. The CDR3 region has the DNA TGTGCCTGGAGTGTTTCGGGGAAGGGTGGCTACACCTTC.

The rearrangement joins TRBV7-3 to TRBJ1-1; TRBD1 matches at 9 bases. Trimming at V came to 3 bases and at J to 1 base, leaving 6 bases not matched to a gene. CDR1 and CDR2 (germline): SGHTA, FQGTGA. CDR3 length equals 16 residues. CDR3 sequence (DNA): TGTGCCAGCAGCTTGGAGCCGGGACAGGGGAACACTGAAGCTTTCTTT. This encodes CASSLEPGQGNTEAFF.

The chain couples TRBV29-1 to TRBJ1-1; no clear D gene. The germline V gene encodes CDR1 SQVTM and CDR2 ANQGSEA. CDR3 length equals 12 residues. Trimming took off 2 bases at V and 4 bases at J, with 8 bases between the two ends. For the CDR3, the DNA is TGCAGCGTTGAATACGAGTCCACTGAAGCTTTCTTT. It yields the protein CSVEYESTEAFF.

The genes are TRBV7-8 and TRBJ1-1, with D possibly matching TRBD1 (5 bases). Looked up from germline, CDR1 is SGHVS and CDR2 is FQNEAQ. The CDR3 consists of 13 residues. With 4 bases removed from V and 6 bases from J, the gap between germline ends came to 12 bases. CDR3 bases: TGTGCCAGCAGCTCCGAGGGGTTATCTGAAGCTTTCTTT. The encoded protein is CASSSEGLSEAFF.

The chain employs TRBV28 and TRBJ2-7; D is undetermined. The V gene's germline CDR1 is MDHEN and CDR2 SYDVKM. CDR3 length: 14 amino acids. Trimming left V 6 bases short and J 5 bases short, with 17 bases between. As DNA, the CDR3 is TGTGCCAGCAGGACTCAAGGGTACCCCCACGAGCAGTACTTC. This codes for CASRTQGYPHEQYF.

There are a few counts of this clonotype. V and J are TRBV19 and TRBJ2-4; D not certain. CDR3 size: 14 residues. Germline V gene lookup returns CDR1 LNHDA and CDR2 SQIVND (reference sequence). The V end was cut by 7 bases, the J end by 0 bases, with 10 bases between. The CDR3 is CASKVHGAKNIQYF. The DNA of the CDR3 is TGTGCCAGTAAGGTTCACGGAGCCAAAAACATTCAGTACTTC.

The CDR3 sequence: CASSSRGGNYGYTF. CDR3 DNA sequence: TGTGCCAGCAGCTCCCGCGGGGGGAACTATGGCTACACCTTC. The chain links TRBV5-6 to TRBJ1-2, with D possibly matching TRBD1 (5 bases). The CDR3 sequence is 14 residues long. Trimming took 3 bases from V and 2 from J, leaving 11 bases between them. Germline V gene data show CDR1 as SGHDT and CDR2 as YYEEEE.

This clonotype was seen a few times. The chain joins TRBV7-3 to TRBJ1-1; tentatively, D is TRBD1 (5 bases). This CDR3 spans 15 amino acids. Trimming pared 5 bases from V and 4 bases from J, leaving 17 bases between. The germline gives CDR1 SGHTA, CDR2 FQGTGA. CDR3 region: CASSLDSGRPTEAFF. CDR3 sequence (DNA): TGTGCCAGCAGCCTAGACAGCGGCCGTCCCACTGAAGCTTTCTTT.

This chain uses TRBV7-6 with TRBJ2-6; the D gene is possibly TRBD1 (6 bases). The CDR3 is 14 residues long. Germline CDR1 and CDR2: SGHVS and FNYEAQ. V was shortened by 4 bases and J by 8 bases, with 12 bases between the two germline ends. DNA for the CDR3: TGTGCCAGCAGCTGGGGACAACGACCCAACGTCCTGACTTTC. Protein product: CASSWGQRPNVLTF.

This clonotype has more than one count but fewer than ten. This rearrangement joins TRBV19 to TRBJ2-1; TRBD2 matches 8 bases. This CDR3 has 15 amino acids. Trimming cost V 0 bases and J 3 bases; bases outside gene matches: 1. CDR1 and CDR2 (germline): LNHDA, SQIVND (reference sequence). This CDR3 reads CASSIEAGDYNEQFF. The CDR3 nucleotides are TGTGCCAGTAGTATAGAAGCGGGGGACTACAATGAGCAGTTCTTC.

This clonotype was counted ten times or more. The gene calls are TRBV30 and TRBJ1-1, with 8 positions matching TRBD1. The CDR3 extends over 16 amino acids. Per the germline V gene, CDR1 is GTSNPN and CDR2 is SVGIG (reference sequence). The junction had 17 bases not matched to a gene; V was cut back by 7 bases and J by 4 bases. The CDR3 DNA is TGTGCCTTACGGGGCAGGGGGCCCATTAGGGGCACTGAAGCTTTCTTT. It codes for CALRGRGPIRGTEAFF.

This clonotype was seen many times. The chain is built from TRBV24-1 and TRBJ2-3, with TRBD1 matching over 9 bases. The CDR3 spans 16 residues. Per germline, CDR1 KGHDR and CDR2 SFDVKD. The V gene end was trimmed by 5 bases and the J gene end by 1 base; junction bases not matched to a gene: 6. Written as DNA, the CDR3 is TGTGCCACCAGTGCCCCGGACAGGGGAGGCACAGATACGCAGTATTTT. Its translation is CATSAPDRGGTDTQYF.

This chain joins TRBV6-5 and TRBJ2-7; 7 positions match TRBD1. J was trimmed by 0 bases and V by 4 bases; bases with no gene match: 6. Germline CDR1 MNHEY, CDR2 SVGAGI. The CDR3 consists of 15 residues. Written as DNA, the CDR3 is TGTGCCAGCAGTTCCTTGGACAGGTTCTCCTACGAGCAGTACTTC. Translation: CASSSLDRFSYEQYF.

The chain couples TRBV5-1 to TRBJ1-3, with D possibly matching TRBD1 (6 bases). CDR1 and CDR2 from the germline V gene are SGHRS and YFSETQ. V gave up 4 bases and J gave up 3 bases, with 23 bases separating them. The CDR3 has 18 residues. The DNA for the CDR3 is TGCGCCAGCAGCCCGGGGGGCCTAGGAACTAGGATTGGAAACACCATATATTTT. Residues: CASSPGGLGTRIGNTIYF. The whole variable domain, remainder taken from reference TRBV5-1 and TRBJ1-3, is KAGVTQTPRYLIKTRGQQVTLSCSPISGHRSVSWYQQTPGQGLQFLFEYFSETQRNKGNFPGRFSGRQFSNSRSEMNVSTLELGDSALYLCASSPGGLGTRIGNTIYFGEGSWLTVV.

This clonotype has at least ten counts. CDR3 loop: CASSYSPDTEAFF. The CDR3 nucleotides read TGTGCCAGCAGTTACTCGCCCGACACTGAAGCTTTCTTT. V is TRBV6-5 and J is TRBJ1-1, with unresolved D. The CDR3 runs to 13 residues. Trimming shortened V by 0 bases and J by 3 bases, and 5 bases separated the two germline ends. Looked up from germline, CDR1 is MNHEY and CDR2 is SVGAGI.

This clonotype has only a few counts. This chain joins TRBV5-1 and TRBJ2-1; D not certain. Trimming removed 5 bases at V and 7 bases at J, with 7 bases between. The CDR3 consists of 11 residues. Germline CDR1 SGHRS, CDR2 YFSETQ. The CDR3 DNA reads TGCGCCAGCAGTAGTGGGAATGAGCAGTTCTTC. Residues: CASSSGNEQFF. Full variable domain (outside the CDR3, taken from reference TRBV5-1 and TRBJ2-1): KAGVTQTPRYLIKTRGQQVTLSCSPISGHRSVSWYQQTPGQGLQFLFEYFSETQRNKGNFPGRFSGRQFSNSRSEMNVSTLELGDSALYLCASSSGNEQFFGPGTRLTVL.

The rearrangement links TRBV5-4 to TRBJ2-7, with D perhaps matching TRBD1 (5 bases). This CDR3 contains 13 residues. CDR1 is SGHNT, CDR2 YYREEE, per germline (reference sequence). The germline V and J ends were trimmed by 1 base and 3 bases, with 8 bases remaining between them. In DNA, the CDR3 is TGTGCCAGCAGCTTGCAGGGAAGCTACGAGCAGTACTTC. Its protein product is CASSLQGSYEQYF.

V gene TRBV27 combines with J gene TRBJ2-7; TRBD2 matches at 13 bases. This CDR3 is 15 amino acids long. CDR1 and CDR2 from the germline V gene are MNHEY and SMNVEV (reference sequence). Trimming cost V 5 bases and J 4 bases; bases outside gene matches: 5. The chain's CDR3 is CASSRTSGSGYEQYF. DNA of the CDR3: TGTGCCAGCAGTCGGACTAGCGGGAGTGGGTACGAGCAGTACTTC.

This clonotype showed up just a few times. The chain uses TRBV4-1 and TRBJ1-1, with 8 nucleotides matching TRBD1. The CDR3 extends over 16 amino acids. The V segment lost 4 bases and the J segment 5 bases; nucleotides outside the gene matches: 12. Looked up from germline, CDR1 is MGHRA and CDR2 is YSYEKL. CDR3 DNA: TGCGCCAGCAGCCGAACGGACAGGGCATCCCGAACTGAAGCTTTCTTT. It yields the protein CASSRTDRASRTEAFF.

This clonotype was observed a few times. The genes are TRBV9 and TRBJ2-5; TRBD1 is a possible D gene (5 bases). V lost 2 bases, J lost 2 bases, and 13 bases lay in between. Germline CDR1 is SGDLS and CDR2 is YYNGEE. The CDR3 has 15 amino acids. This CDR3 is CASSVGLARQETQYF. The CDR3 DNA follows: TGTGCCAGCAGCGTGGGGCTCGCACGTCAAGAGACCCAGTACTTC.